The 20 T cell receptor beta chains given below trace back to one sample, sequenced in a study of T cell responses to AZD1222 COVID-19 vaccine. Clones were read by immunoSEQ multiplex PCR, and TCRdb kept only the in-frame ones, dropping some. The table has 90,000 to 120,000 clones, 86% seen once. The sample here was peripheral blood, taken on day 0 of AZD1222 vaccination. Every receptor here comes from an adult in good health.

This clone was observed a single time. This sequence joins TRBV5-1 and TRBJ1-3; possible D gene TRBD1, 6 bases. This CDR3 comprises 15 residues. V was pared by 0 bases and J by 4 bases, with 11 bases between. Per the germline V gene, CDR1 is SGHRS and CDR2 is YFSETQ. The CDR3 protein is CASSLGGQQGNTIYF. The CDR3 DNA sequence: TGCGCCAGCAGCTTGGGAGGACAGCAGGGAAACACCATATATTTT. Supplemented by reference TRBV5-1 and TRBJ1-3, the full variable domain reads KAGVTQTPRYLIKTRGQQVTLSCSPISGHRSVSWYQQTPGQGLQFLFEYFSETQRNKGNFPGRFSGRQFSNSRSEMNVSTLELGDSALYLCASSLGGQQGNTIYFGEGSWLTVV.

This clone occurred once. The V call is TRBV27, the J call TRBJ2-1, with D perhaps matching TRBD2 (5 bases). V lost 4 bases and J lost 0, with 16 bases in between. This CDR3 is 17 amino acids long. Germline V CDR1 and CDR2: MNHEY, SMNVEV (reference sequence). CDR3 amino acids: CASSSTLGDSSYNEQFF. CDR3 nucleotide sequence: TGTGCCAGCAGTTCCACCCTGGGAGATAGCTCCTACAATGAGCAGTTCTTC.

The chain combines TRBV4-2 with TRBJ2-1; 9 bases map to TRBD2. The CDR3 length is 17 residues. The V and J ends lost 1 base and 7 bases, in that order; junction bases with no gene match: 11. In germline, CDR1 is LGHNA, CDR2 YNFKEQ. DNA of the CDR3: TGTGCCAGCAGCCAAGCCCTCTTAGCGGGGGTAAGTAATGAGCAGTTCTTC. Encoded protein: CASSQALLAGVSNEQFF.

In its sample, this clone was seen once. CDR3 region: CSASVPRDRGYEQYF. DNA for the CDR3: TGCAGTGCTAGTGTCCCCCGGGACAGGGGCTACGAGCAGTACTTC. V is TRBV20-1 and J is TRBJ2-7; 10 bases fit TRBD1. Trimming cost V 3 bases and J 3 bases; bases outside gene matches: 8. There are 15 residues in the CDR3. Germline V gives CDR1 DFQATT, CDR2 SNEGSKA (reference sequence).

V and J are TRBV23-1 and TRBJ2-7, with 9 bases identical to TRBD2. TRBV23-1 is an ORF for which the function is uncertain. V lost 2 bases, J lost 3 bases, and 14 bases stayed unmatched. CDR3 length: 18 amino acids. The CDR3: CASSQREPAGGHYYEQYF. CDR3 DNA sequence: TGCGCCAGCAGTCAACGTGAGCCAGCGGGGGGCCACTACTACGAGCAGTACTTC.

The chain is built from TRBV6-1 and TRBJ1-5; 7 bases align to TRBD1. Germline-derived CDR1 and CDR2 are MNHNS and SASEGT. This CDR3 is built from 15 residues. V trimming: 3 bases; J trimming: 1 base; junction bases outside the gene matches: 3. CDR3 amino acids: CASSDAGGSNQPQHF. DNA of the CDR3: TGTGCCAGCAGTGATGCAGGGGGAAGCAATCAGCCCCAGCATTTT.

The chain uses TRBV2 and TRBJ1-2; no clear D. Germline CDR1 SNHLY, CDR2 FYNNEI. Trimming took 1 base from V and 5 from J, leaving 5 bases between them. There are 12 residues in the CDR3. The CDR3 is CASSEEVYGYTF. In DNA, the CDR3 is TGTGCCAGCAGTGAAGAAGTTTATGGCTACACCTTC.

V gene TRBV2 combines with J gene TRBJ1-6, with TRBD1 matching 7 bases. J gave up 7 bases and V 6 bases, and 3 bases lay outside the gene matches. The CDR3 is made up of 13 amino acids. In germline, CDR1 is SNHLY, CDR2 FYNNEI. The CDR3 DNA sequence: TGTGCCAGCAGAACAGGGGTAAATTCACCCCTCCACTTT. Its protein is CASRTGVNSPLHF.

This chain links TRBV5-1 with TRBJ2-2; D uncertain. CDR3 length: 14 amino acids. Germline values: CDR1 SGHRS, CDR2 YFSETQ. Trimming removed 4 bases at V and 2 bases at J, with 9 bases between. The CDR3: CASSPRSNTGELFF. In DNA form, the CDR3 reads TGCGCCAGCAGCCCTCGATCAAACACCGGGGAGCTGTTTTTT.

This chain links TRBV10-2 with TRBJ1-2, with TRBD1 identical over 7 bases. The CDR3 has 14 amino acids. In germline, CDR1 is WSHSY, CDR2 SAAADI. J gave up 3 bases and V 8 bases, and 9 bases lay outside the gene matches. CDR3 sequence: CASRTRDSYYGYTF. CDR3 in DNA: TGCGCCAGCCGAACTCGGGACAGCTACTATGGCTACACCTTC.

The chain employs TRBV24-1 and TRBJ2-7; D gene ambiguous. The CDR3 totals 13 residues. The V end was cut by 0 bases, the J end by 9 bases, with 11 bases between. Per the germline V gene, CDR1 is KGHDR and CDR2 is SFDVKD. DNA for the CDR3: TGTGCCACCAGTGATTTGGACCCGAAGGGGCAGTACTTC. As protein: CATSDLDPKGQYF.

This chain uses TRBV30 with TRBJ1-1; 7 nucleotides match TRBD1. Trimming at V came to 5 bases and at J to 3 bases, leaving 6 bases not matched to a gene. Looked up from germline, CDR1 is GTSNPN and CDR2 is SVGIG (reference sequence). This CDR3 has 13 amino acids. In nucleotides, the CDR3 is TGTGCCTGGGCCGGACAGGTCGACACTGAAGCTTTCTTT. Amino acid sequence: CAWAGQVDTEAFF.

This clone appeared a few times. The chain joins TRBV6-6 to TRBJ2-2; 14 bases match TRBD2. The length of the CDR3 is 16 residues. Per germline, CDR1 MNHNY and CDR2 SVGAGI (reference sequence). The junction had 2 bases not matched to a gene; V was cut back by 4 bases and J by 4 bases. This CDR3 is CASSSTSGGGTGELFF. The DNA for the CDR3 is TGTGCCAGCAGTTCGACTAGCGGGGGGGGCACCGGGGAGCTGTTTTTT.

In regard to this clone: The junction differs from germline at one of its ends, possibly a read error. The gene calls are TRBV2 and TRBJ1-5; 8 positions agree with TRBD1. This CDR3 is built from 14 residues. Germline V gene data show CDR1 as SNHLY and CDR2 as FYNNEI. CDR3 DNA sequence: TGTGCCAGCAGCGGGACAGGTTACGTTCAGACCCAGCATTTT. Its translation is CASSGTGYVQTQHF.

The chain combines TRBV7-2 with TRBJ2-5; TRBD2 matches at 7 bases. V lost 4 bases to trimming and J lost 4 bases; unmatched junction nucleotides: 12. CDR3 length: 16 amino acids. The germline gives CDR1 SGHTA, CDR2 FQGNSA. CDR3 DNA sequence: TGTGCCAGCAGCTCCCCCGGGACTACCCTCGGAGAGACCCAGTACTTC. It codes for CASSSPGTTLGETQYF. Full variable domain (rest looked up from reference TRBV7-2 and TRBJ2-5): GAGVSQSPSNKVTEKGKDVELRCDPISGHTALYWYRQSLGQGLEFLIYFQGNSAPDKSGLPSDRFSAERTGGSVSTLTIQRTQQEDSAVYLCASSSPGTTLGETQYFGPGTRLLVL.

The chain combines TRBV20-1 with TRBJ2-1, with 8 nucleotides matching TRBD2. The CDR3 covers 16 residues. Trimming cost V 3 bases and J 4 bases; bases outside gene matches: 11. Germline V lookup: CDR1 DFQATT, CDR2 SNEGSKA (reference sequence). CDR3 loop: CSASSLSGGKYNEQFF. The CDR3 bases are TGCAGTGCTAGTAGTTTATCGGGGGGGAAATACAATGAGCAGTTCTTC.

The chain joins TRBV27 to TRBJ2-1; the D is unclear. The CDR3 is 14 amino acids. Germline values: CDR1 MNHEY, CDR2 SMNVEV (reference sequence). Trimming shortened V by 0 bases and J by 5 bases, and 8 bases separated the two germline ends. CDR3: CASSLSSSHNEQFF. The CDR3 DNA is TGTGCCAGCAGTTTATCGTCCAGTCACAATGAGCAGTTCTTC.

This chain uses TRBV10-1 with TRBJ1-2; weak D call: TRBD1 (5 bases). Trimming left V 2 bases short and J 4 bases short, with 14 bases between. CDR3 size: 15 residues. Germline CDR1 WNHNN, CDR2 SYGVQD (reference sequence). The chain's CDR3 is CASSETANGGYGYTF. The CDR3 DNA reads TGCGCCAGCAGTGAGACCGCGAACGGGGGCTATGGCTACACCTTC.

V and J are TRBV2 and TRBJ1-4, with D perhaps matching TRBD1 (5 bases). Trimming removed 4 bases at V and 8 bases at J, with 14 bases between. The V gene's germline CDR1 is SNHLY and CDR2 FYNNEI. The CDR3 has 14 amino acids. The CDR3 coding sequence is TGTGCCAGCAGTGTTGGGGACCGTCTAGAAAAACTGTTTTTT. Protein: CASSVGDRLEKLFF.

The rearrangement uses TRBV5-1 and TRBJ1-1; TRBD1 is a possible D gene (5 bases). Germline CDR1 SGHRS, CDR2 YFSETQ. V dropped 3 bases and J dropped 5 bases, with 11 bases sitting between them. The CDR3 length is 13 residues. CDR3 protein: CASSSQDWTEAFF. CDR3 nucleotides: TGCGCCAGCAGCTCACAGGATTGGACTGAAGCTTTCTTT. Variable domain in full (rest from reference TRBV5-1 and TRBJ1-1): KAGVTQTPRYLIKTRGQQVTLSCSPISGHRSVSWYQQTPGQGLQFLFEYFSETQRNKGNFPGRFSGRQFSNSRSEMNVSTLELGDSALYLCASSSQDWTEAFFGQGTRLTVV.